This T cell receptor beta chain was documented in a study of blood T cell repertoires in COVID-19. Under the authors' procedure: Amplified reference gene primers provided the basis for estimating nucleated cell counts. Profiling relied on immunoSEQ multiplex PCR, and the TCRdb table lists in-frame clones only, not all of them. That table supplies the V and J calls and clone size; D and trimming were determined from the DNA. The sample includes some 180,000 clones, roughly 80% of them seen just once. This CDR3 has 14 amino acids. Germline CDR1 reads MNHNS; CDR2 reads SASEGT. V was shortened by 1 base and J by 8 bases, with 11 bases between the two germline ends. Participant-given clinical history determined each cohort assignment.

The rearrangement links TRBV6-1 to TRBJ2-2; TRBD2 might be the D (6 bases). The source material was PBMCs or T cells enriched from blood (not recorded which). This receptor was identified in a man in his sixties who had been exposed to COVID-19. The CDR3 nucleotides read TGTGCCAGCAGTGAAGGGAGGGGTTGGGGGGAGCTGTTTTTT. Translating it yields CASSEGRGWGELFF.